This entry describes one T cell receptor (beta chain). Germline loops: CDR1 WSHSY, CDR2 SAAADI. The CDR3 extends over 15 amino acids. J was trimmed by 3 bases and V by 5 bases; bases with no gene match: 6. These data come from a study of Graves' ophthalmopathy and Graves' hyperthyroidism. Beta-chain TCR CDR3 regions were amplified from RNA transcripts. An initial RT-PCR round employing HTBI primers preceded a second-round multiplex PCR. In TCRdb, the multiplex PCR reads were re-called with MiXCR into one record per CDR3 protein. The table lists around 1.1 million distinct CDR3 sequences, 36% of them singletons.

The chain carries TRBV10-2 and TRBJ2-7; 11 positions agree with TRBD2. Sequencing was done on a sample of peripheral blood or thyroid tissue (not recorded which). This clonotype was sampled from an adult man with Graves' hyperthyroidism. Here the CDR3 reads CASSLLLAGGYEQYF. In DNA form, the CDR3 reads TGCGCCAGCAGTTTATTGCTAGCGGGGGGCTACGAGCAGTACTTC.